The clone carrying this T cell receptor beta chain was picked up one time. This specimen comes from a study of blood T cell repertoires in COVID-19. Turning to the study itself: The study drew acute and convalescent COVID-19 samples from the United States, Italy and Spain.

The CDR3 extends over 15 amino acids. The germline V gene encodes CDR1 SGHTA and CDR2 FQGNSA. V was clipped by 4 bases and J by 4 bases, with 14 bases between them. Under the authors' procedure: Estimates of nucleated cell counts were drawn from the amplification of reference gene primers. Repertoires were generated with immunoSEQ multiplex PCR, while TCRdb's copy carries only in-frame clones and drops some. V, J and clone size reflect that table, while D and trimming were determined from the DNA. The sample includes about 87,000 clones, about 85% of them seen just once. This chain links TRBV7-2 with TRBJ1-5; D uncertain. Sequenced input: peripheral blood. This TCR was recovered from a woman aged 80 or over with COVID-19, enrolled during active disease. The CDR3 loop reads CASSYRGGRNQPQHF. As DNA, the CDR3 is TGTGCCAGCAGCTACCGAGGAGGCAGGAATCAGCCCCAGCATTTT.